This TCR beta chain was observed in a study of glioma-infiltrating T cells. The study's findings and limits: Tissue-blood divergence was below expectation in non-neoplastic patients, above in gliomas.

The iRepertoire nested amplicon-rescue multiplex PCR amplified TCR alpha and beta CDR3s from RNA. TCRdb analysed the multiplex PCR reads with MiXCR anew, one entry per CDR3 protein. The table shows 400,000 or so distinct CDR3 sequences, with more than 35% occurring only once. J was trimmed by 3 bases and V by 0 bases; bases with no gene match: 8. The CDR3 is 16 residues long. Per the germline V gene, CDR1 is DFQATT and CDR2 is SNEGSKA (reference sequence). A word on this clonotype: No antigen is known for it.

Sequencing was carried out using glioma tissue, nonneoplastic brain tissue, or PBMCs (not recorded which). The origin of this receptor is a human donor with low-grade glioma or glioblastoma, undergoing nonglioma brain surgery, or in good health (not recorded which). The chain carries TRBV20-1 and TRBJ1-5; 7 bases map to TRBD1. As DNA, the CDR3 is TGCAGTGCTAGAGATCCCTGGCAGGGGGACAATCAGCCCCAGCATTTT. It codes for CSARDPWQGDNQPQHF.